Below are 8 T cell receptor beta chains sequenced from a single sample in a study of spatial heterogeneity in lung cancer. This sample's time point: sample taken at primary tumor resection. TCRdb redid the calling of the 5' RACE reads with MiXCR, one entry per CDR3 protein. The data hold 20,000 to 25,000 distinct CDR3 sequences, with approximately 4.2% observed a single time. The input for sequencing was PBMCs, taken at surgery. The receptors here all came from a male donor with early-stage non-small cell lung cancer.

In its sample, this clonotype was seen many times. The J gene is TRBJ2-1, the V gene TRBV18, with 7 bases matching TRBD2. The V and J ends lost 6 bases and 7 bases, in that order; junction bases with no gene match: 9. The length of the CDR3 is 14 residues. The V gene's germline CDR1 is KGHSH and CDR2 LQKENI. CDR3 nucleotides: TGTGCCAGCTCCCCCAGCGGGGTGTGGAATGAGCAGTTCTTC. It is translated as CASSPSGVWNEQFF. Full variable domain (missing parts from reference TRBV18 and TRBJ2-1): NAGVMQNPRHLVRRRGQEARLRCSPMKGHSHVYWYRQLPEEGLKFMVYLQKENIIDESGMPKERFSAEFPKEGPSILRIQQVVRGDSAAYFCASSPSGVWNEQFFGPGTRLTVL.

This clonotype was recorded at least ten times. The chain's CDR3 is CASSRGTGGSYEQYF. The CDR3 DNA sequence: TGTGCCAGCAGCCGAGGAACGGGAGGGTCCTACGAGCAGTACTTC. The genes are TRBV4-2 and TRBJ2-7; 8 bases are shared with TRBD2. Germline trimming cut 4 bases from V and 1 base from J; bases unmatched to any gene: 6. This CDR3 comprises 15 residues. Looked up from germline, CDR1 is LGHNA and CDR2 is YNFKEQ.

Judged by abundance, this clonotype is medium-sized. The V call is TRBV28, the J call TRBJ2-1, with a possible D match to TRBD2 (7 bases). CDR1 is MDHEN, CDR2 SYDVKM, per germline. The ends were cut back, 5 bases at V and 7 bases at J, with 18 bases in the middle. CDR3 length: 15 residues. DNA of the CDR3: TGTGCCAGCAGTCTGGGGGGGCGGTTGAGGAATGAGCAGTTCTTC. Its protein product is CASSLGGRLRNEQFF.

This clonotype was picked up many times. The CDR3 loop is CASSTRQFQETQYF. Here the CDR3 DNA reads TGTGCCAGCAGTACACGACAGTTCCAAGAGACCCAGTACTTC. The chain joins TRBV28 to TRBJ2-5, with D tentatively TRBD1 (5 bases). V gave up 5 bases and J gave up 1 base, with 11 bases separating them. Germline values: CDR1 MDHEN, CDR2 SYDVKM. CDR3 length equals 14 residues.

In this sample, this clonotype turned up many times. The chain combines TRBV3-1 with TRBJ2-1; 8 bases line up with TRBD2. Germline V gene data show CDR1 as LGHDT and CDR2 as YNNKEL (reference sequence). This CDR3 is 18 amino acids long. Trimming cost V 8 bases and J 2 bases; bases outside gene matches: 17. The CDR3 DNA reads as TGTGCCAGCCCACACCCCCTTACGGGAGGGATCCCCTACAATGAGCAGTTCTTC. It codes for CASPHPLTGGIPYNEQFF.

This clonotype was counted ten times or more. The V and J genes are TRBV27 and TRBJ2-3; D may be TRBD1 (6 bases). The CDR3 covers 13 residues. The V and J ends lost 6 bases and 4 bases respectively, with 11 bases between them. In germline, CDR1 is MNHEY, CDR2 SMNVEV (reference sequence). CDR3 sequence reads: CASRYQGSDTQYF. In DNA, the CDR3 is TGTGCCAGCAGATACCAGGGGTCAGATACGCAGTATTTT.

The V and J genes are TRBV3-1 and TRBJ1-1, with D possibly matching TRBD1 (6 bases). From germline, CDR1 is LGHDT and CDR2 YNNKEL (reference sequence). This CDR3 is 14 amino acids long. Trimming cost V 4 bases and J 4 bases, with 13 bases left between them. The CDR3 coding sequence is TGTGCCAGCAGCCCCGGGGGCTATTCCACTGAAGCTTTCTTT. Its protein product is CASSPGGYSTEAFF.

This clonotype was seen only a few times. This chain uses TRBV20-1 with TRBJ2-3, with TRBD2 matching 9 bases. The CDR3 extends over 15 amino acids. The germline V gene encodes CDR1 DFQATT and CDR2 SNEGSKA (reference sequence). J lost 6 bases, V lost 4 bases, and 11 bases had no gene match. CDR3 nucleotides: TGCAGTGCTAACGTAGCGGGAGTAGTCTCTGATACGCAGTATTTT. Its protein product is CSANVAGVVSDTQYF.